This T cell receptor beta chain was obtained from a study of blood T cells in healthy people across ages. A second 7 to 11 cycle PCR used barcoded and J-beta primers. Each sample provided no less than 3 million CDR3-containing paired-end reads. One entry per CDR3 protein, called by TCRdb with MiXCR from the 5' RACE reads. Of approximately 810,000 distinct CDR3 sequences in the sample, under 40% were seen once. With respect to this clonotype: Its antigen remains unidentified.

Points from the study as a whole: Older individuals had lower TCR beta diversity per million T cells (the decline was roughly linear). Aged donors had fewer naive CD4+ cells and lower diversity than long-lived donors.

With each sample, at least 5 micrograms of total RNA were extracted. Between the trimmed V and J ends, which lost 6 bases and 5 bases, there was a span of 13 bases. The CDR3 is 13 residues long. This clonotype was sampled from a man younger than 30 in good health. The chain links TRBV12-3 or TRBV12-4 to TRBJ1-2; D is ambiguous. The sequenced sample was blood. The chain's CDR3 is CASSPRPEYGYTF. The CDR3 nucleotides are TGTGCCAGCAGCCCTCGGCCGGAATATGGCTACACCTTC.